Below are 15 T cell receptor beta chains sequenced from a single sample in a study of blood T cell repertoires in COVID-19. Here immunoSEQ multiplex PCR was the method, and the copy in TCRdb shows in-frame clones only, minus some. The sample lists 70,000 or so clones; roughly three quarters were seen once. What was sequenced was peripheral blood. The receptor set was obtained from a human donor in a cohort sampled during active COVID-19.

The rearrangement links TRBV12-3 or TRBV12-4 to TRBJ1-5; D is ambiguous. Trimming took 2 bases from V and 7 from J, leaving 6 bases between them. The length of the CDR3 is 12 residues. In DNA, the CDR3 is TGTGCCAGCAGTTTATTAGAGCAGCCCCAGCATTTT. Protein sequence: CASSLLEQPQHF.

This sequence joins TRBV19 and TRBJ1-5; D unclear. V lost 4 bases to trimming and J lost 0 bases, with 4 bases between them. Per the germline V gene, CDR1 is LNHDA and CDR2 is SQIVND (reference sequence). The length of the CDR3 is 13 residues. The CDR3: CASSTFSNQPQHF. The CDR3 nucleotides read TGTGCCAGTAGTACGTTTAGCAATCAGCCCCAGCATTTT.

V is TRBV6-6 and J is TRBJ2-7; D not certain. The CDR3 covers 13 residues. The germline V gene has CDR1 MNHNY and CDR2 SVGAGI (reference sequence). V lost 2 bases and J 3 bases, leaving 8 bases between the germline ends. This CDR3 is CASSYPTGYEQYF. Written as DNA, the CDR3 is TGTGCCAGCAGTTACCCTACTGGCTACGAGCAGTACTTC.

The chain links TRBV27 to TRBJ2-7, with D possibly matching TRBD2 (6 bases). CDR3 length: 17 residues. CDR1 MNHEY and CDR2 SMNVEV come from the germline V gene (reference sequence). The V end lost 7 bases, the J end lost 2 bases, and 24 bases lay between the germline ends. CDR3 sequence: CASKSSGDLGGAYEQYF. The CDR3 nucleotides read TGTGCCAGCAAAAGTTCGGGGGACCTAGGAGGTGCCTACGAGCAGTACTTC.

The rearrangement links TRBV11-3 to TRBJ2-2; D is uncertain. This CDR3 is 14 amino acids long. Germline CDR1 reads SGHNT; CDR2 reads YENEEA. Trimming stripped 0 bases from V and 6 bases from J, with 8 bases between. The CDR3: CASSLEGRPGELFF. The DNA of the CDR3 is TGTGCCAGCAGCTTAGAAGGCAGGCCCGGGGAGCTGTTTTTT.

The rearrangement links TRBV6-8 to TRBJ2-1; no reliable D call. The CDR3 runs to 16 residues. Trimming stripped 1 base from V and 3 bases from J, with 13 bases between. Germline V lookup: CDR1 MNHGY, CDR2 SAAAGT. CDR3 residues: CASSYFGWSLYNEQFF. The CDR3, as DNA: TGTGCCAGCAGTTACTTCGGGTGGAGCCTCTACAATGAGCAGTTCTTC.

This clone occurred a few times. The V and J genes are TRBV5-4 and TRBJ2-1, with TRBD2 identical over 10 bases. The CDR3 totals 16 residues. The V segment lost 1 base and the J segment 2 bases; nucleotides outside the gene matches: 3. Germline-derived CDR1 and CDR2 are SGHNT and YYREEE (reference sequence). For the CDR3, the DNA is TGTGCCAGCAGCTTGCCTCTAGCGGGGGCCTACAATGAGCAGTTCTTC. This sequence encodes CASSLPLAGAYNEQFF. The whole variable domain, filled in from reference TRBV5-4 and TRBJ2-1, reads ETGVTQSPTHLIKTRGQQVTLRCSSQSGHNTVSWYQQALGQGPQFIFQYYREEENGRGNFPPRFSGLQFPNYSSELNVNALELDDSALYLCASSLPLAGAYNEQFFGPGTRLTVL.

The genes are TRBV28 and TRBJ2-5, with 7 nucleotides matching TRBD1. V gave up 5 bases and J gave up 4 bases; unmatched junction bases: 1. Germline CDR1 is MDHEN and CDR2 is SYDVKM. The CDR3 is 12 amino acids. CDR3: CASSDRVETQYF. The CDR3 nucleotides are TGTGCCAGCAGTGACAGGGTAGAGACCCAGTACTTC.

This chain connects TRBV6-5 to TRBJ1-6; weak D call: TRBD1 (6 bases). The ends were cut back, 6 bases at V and 7 bases at J, with 10 bases in the middle. The CDR3 is 13 amino acids. CDR1 and CDR2 from the germline V gene are MNHEY and SVGAGI. Here the CDR3 DNA reads TGTGCCAGCAGCCTCGGACAGAATTCACCCCTCCACTTT. Residues: CASSLGQNSPLHF.

The chain recombines TRBV27 with TRBJ2-7; a weak D match, TRBD2 (6 bases). V gave up 5 bases and J gave up 6 bases, with 11 bases separating them. The CDR3 sequence is 12 residues long. Germline assignment: CDR1 MNHEY and CDR2 SMNVEV (reference sequence). The CDR3 loop is CASSPSEGEQYF. The DNA of the CDR3 is TGTGCCAGCAGTCCATCGGAGGGCGAGCAGTACTTC.

As DNA, the CDR3 is TGTGCCAGCAGCTTCCCTGGACAGGGCAACACTGAAGCTTTCTTT. Its protein product is CASSFPGQGNTEAFF. The chain links TRBV5-4 to TRBJ1-1; 8 nucleotides agree with TRBD1. CDR1 is SGHNT and CDR2 is YYREEE in the germline V gene (reference sequence). V lost 2 bases to trimming and J lost 2 bases; unmatched junction nucleotides: 5. There are 15 residues in the CDR3.

V gene TRBV3-1 (or the pseudogene TRBV3-2) combines with J gene TRBJ2-1; TRBD2 agrees at 12 bases. After removal of 4 bases from V and 2 bases from J, the junction contained 3 bases not matched to a gene. The CDR3 is 16 residues long. Germline V lookup: CDR1 LGHDT, CDR2 YNNKEL (reference sequence). The CDR3 here is CASSPLAGGPYNEQFF. The CDR3 coding sequence is TGTGCCAGCAGCCCGCTAGCGGGGGGGCCCTACAATGAGCAGTTCTTC.

V usage is TRBV18 and J usage is TRBJ2-7; 9 bases align to TRBD1. This CDR3 spans 14 amino acids. J was trimmed by 4 bases and V by 3 bases; bases with no gene match: 4. Germline CDR1 KGHSH, CDR2 LQKENI. The CDR3 loop reads CASSPGQGIYEQYF. As DNA, the CDR3 is TGTGCCAGCTCACCGGGACAGGGTATTTACGAGCAGTACTTC. Based on the CDR3 plus reference TRBV18 and TRBJ2-7, the full variable domain is NAGVMQNPRHLVRRRGQEARLRCSPMKGHSHVYWYRQLPEEGLKFMVYLQKENIIDESGMPKERFSAEFPKEGPSILRIQQVVRGDSAAYFCASSPGQGIYEQYFGPGTRLTVT.

This chain uses TRBV5-4 with TRBJ1-1; no firm D call. This CDR3 has 14 residues. Germline assignment: CDR1 SGHNT and CDR2 YYREEE (reference sequence). The V end lost 4 bases, the J end lost 5 bases, and 15 bases lay between the germline ends. CDR3 amino acids: CASSPGLRETEAFF. The CDR3 DNA reads as TGTGCCAGCAGCCCGGGCCTACGGGAAACTGAAGCTTTCTTT.

This chain connects TRBV30 to TRBJ1-1; D gene ambiguous. The CDR3 is made up of 14 amino acids. Trimming left V 0 bases short and J 4 bases short, with 12 bases between. CDR1 GTSNPN and CDR2 SVGIG come from the germline V gene (reference sequence). The CDR3 DNA reads TGTGCCTGGAGTGTAGGGAGGGCAGGCACTGAAGCTTTCTTT. This gives the protein CAWSVGRAGTEAFF.